What follows are 5 T cell receptor beta chains derived from one specimen sequenced in a study of T-cell memory formation after mild COVID-19. TCRdb independently ran MiXCR on the 5' RACE reads; one entry per CDR3 protein. The sample has around 200,000 distinct CDR3 sequences; about a fifth are singletons. Material for sequencing was PBMCs or a T cell subset sorted from them (not recorded which). The source of these receptors is a man between 18 and 35 years old who had mild COVID-19 (a few samples of this study predate the infection). Cell type and time point are not known.

The sample holds a few counts of this clonotype. The genes are TRBV7-2 and TRBJ2-2, with 10 bases that match TRBD1. V shed 1 base, J shed 5 bases, and the junction held 4 bases outside the gene matches. Germline CDR1 reads SGHTA; CDR2 reads FQGNSA. The CDR3 runs 16 residues. CDR3 DNA: TGTGCCAGCAGCTTAGATAGGGGACAGGGGACCGGGGAGCTGTTTTTT. Translation: CASSLDRGQGTGELFF.

This clonotype was detected a few times. This chain connects TRBV20-1 to TRBJ2-3, with D possibly being TRBD1 (6 bases). CDR3 length: 15 amino acids. The V end was cut by 4 bases, the J end by 6 bases, with 20 bases between. Germline loops: CDR1 DFQATT, CDR2 SNEGSKA (reference sequence). CDR3 bases: TGCAGTGCTACGAGGGCGGATCGCACAGGGGATACGCAGTATTTT. It yields the protein CSATRADRTGDTQYF.

V is TRBV20-1 and J is TRBJ2-5, with D perhaps TRBD1 or TRBD2 (5 bases each). The germline V gene has CDR1 DFQATT and CDR2 SNEGSKA (reference sequence). The CDR3 sequence is 13 residues long. Deletions cut 1 base from V and 3 bases from J, with 9 bases between. The CDR3 here is CSARGMGEETQYF. The CDR3 DNA reads as TGCAGTGCTAGAGGAATGGGGGAAGAGACCCAGTACTTC.

This clonotype has more than one count but fewer than ten. The chain uses TRBV5-1 and TRBJ2-1, with 12 bases that match TRBD2. The V and J ends lost 4 bases and 4 bases, in that order; junction bases with no gene match: 3. This CDR3 is 15 amino acids long. The germline gives CDR1 SGHRS, CDR2 YFSETQ. In DNA, the CDR3 is TGCGCCAGCAGCATGACTAGCGGGGGATACAATGAGCAGTTCTTC. Translating it yields CASSMTSGGYNEQFF. Variable domain in full (rest from reference TRBV5-1 and TRBJ2-1): KAGVTQTPRYLIKTRGQQVTLSCSPISGHRSVSWYQQTPGQGLQFLFEYFSETQRNKGNFPGRFSGRQFSNSRSEMNVSTLELGDSALYLCASSMTSGGYNEQFFGPGTRLTVL.

CDR3 sequence: CSAGMSGANVLTF. The CDR3 DNA reads TGCAGTGCTGGGATGTCTGGGGCCAACGTCCTGACTTTC. The V and J genes are TRBV20-1 and TRBJ2-6; D call uncertain. This CDR3 has 13 amino acids. Germline V gene sequence: CDR1 DFQATT, CDR2 SNEGSKA (reference sequence). V was shortened by 5 bases and J by 1 base, with 6 bases between the two germline ends.